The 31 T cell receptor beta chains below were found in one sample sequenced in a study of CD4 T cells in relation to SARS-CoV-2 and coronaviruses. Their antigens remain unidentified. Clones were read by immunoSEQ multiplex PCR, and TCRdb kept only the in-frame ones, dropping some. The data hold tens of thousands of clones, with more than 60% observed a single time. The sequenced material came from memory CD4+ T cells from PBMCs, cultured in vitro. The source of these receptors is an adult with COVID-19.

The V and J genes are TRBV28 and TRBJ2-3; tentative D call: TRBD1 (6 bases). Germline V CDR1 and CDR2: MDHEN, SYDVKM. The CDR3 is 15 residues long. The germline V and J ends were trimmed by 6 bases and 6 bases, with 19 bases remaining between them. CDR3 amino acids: CASSPTGIGRDTQYF. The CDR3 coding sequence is TGTGCCAGCAGCCCTACAGGGATCGGTCGGGATACGCAGTATTTT. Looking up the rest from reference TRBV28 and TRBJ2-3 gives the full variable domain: DVKVTQSSRYLVKRTGEKVFLECVQDMDHENMFWYRQDPGLGLRLIYFSYDVKMKEKGDIPEGYSVSREKKERFSLILESASTNQTSMYLCASSPTGIGRDTQYFGPGTRLTVL.

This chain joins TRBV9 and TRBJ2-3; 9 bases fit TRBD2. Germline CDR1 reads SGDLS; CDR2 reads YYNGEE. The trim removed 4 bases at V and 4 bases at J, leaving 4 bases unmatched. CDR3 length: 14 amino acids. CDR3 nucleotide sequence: TGTGCCAGCAGCCTGGGACTAGCTGCAGATACGCAGTATTTT. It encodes CASSLGLAADTQYF.

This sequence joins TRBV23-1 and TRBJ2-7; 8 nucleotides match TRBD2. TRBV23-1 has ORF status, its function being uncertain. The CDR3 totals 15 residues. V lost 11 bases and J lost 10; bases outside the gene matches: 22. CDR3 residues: CACDTGQAGDRYQYF. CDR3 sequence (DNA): TGCGCCTGCGACACCGGCCAAGCGGGAGATCGGTACCAGTACTTC.

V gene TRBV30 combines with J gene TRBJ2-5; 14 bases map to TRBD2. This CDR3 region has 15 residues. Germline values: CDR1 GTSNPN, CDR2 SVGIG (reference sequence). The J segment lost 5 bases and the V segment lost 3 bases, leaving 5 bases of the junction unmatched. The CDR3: CAWSRRLAGGETQYF. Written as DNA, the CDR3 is TGTGCCTGGAGCCGAAGACTAGCGGGAGGGGAGACCCAGTACTTC.

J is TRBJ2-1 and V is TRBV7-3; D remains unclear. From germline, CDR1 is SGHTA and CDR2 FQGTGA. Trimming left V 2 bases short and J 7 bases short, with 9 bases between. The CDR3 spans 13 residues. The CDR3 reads CASSLDQENEQFF. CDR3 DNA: TGTGCCAGCAGCTTAGATCAGGAGAATGAGCAGTTCTTC. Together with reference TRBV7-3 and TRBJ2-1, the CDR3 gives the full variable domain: GAGVSQTPSNKVTEKGKYVELRCDPISGHTALYWYRQSLGQGPEFLIYFQGTGAADDSGLPNDRFFAVRPEGSVSTLKIQRTERGDSAVYLCASSLDQENEQFFGPGTRLTVL.

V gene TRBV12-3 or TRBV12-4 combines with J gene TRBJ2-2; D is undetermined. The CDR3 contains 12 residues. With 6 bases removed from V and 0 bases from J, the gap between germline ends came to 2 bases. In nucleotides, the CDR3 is TGTGCCAGCAGGCCGAACACCGGGGAGCTGTTTTTT. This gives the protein CASRPNTGELFF.

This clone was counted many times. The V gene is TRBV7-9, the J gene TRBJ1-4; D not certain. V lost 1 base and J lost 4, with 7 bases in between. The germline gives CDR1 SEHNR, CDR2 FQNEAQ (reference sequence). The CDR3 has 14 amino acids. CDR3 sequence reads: CASSLDANNEKLFF. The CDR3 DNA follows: TGTGCCAGCAGCTTAGACGCGAATAATGAAAAACTGTTTTTT.

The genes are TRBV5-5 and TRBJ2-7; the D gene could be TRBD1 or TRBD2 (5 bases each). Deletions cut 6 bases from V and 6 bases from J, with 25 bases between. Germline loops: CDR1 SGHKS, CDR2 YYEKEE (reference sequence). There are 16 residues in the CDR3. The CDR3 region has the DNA TGTGCCAGCACCTCTGCTACGGGACGAACGTCGGGCGAGCAGTACTTC. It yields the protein CASTSATGRTSGEQYF.

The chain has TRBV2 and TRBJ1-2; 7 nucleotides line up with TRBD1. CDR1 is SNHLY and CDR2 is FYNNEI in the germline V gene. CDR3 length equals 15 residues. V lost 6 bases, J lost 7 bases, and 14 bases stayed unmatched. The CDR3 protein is CASSARRAQGVGYTF. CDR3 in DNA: TGTGCCAGCAGCGCCCGTAGGGCCCAGGGGGTTGGCTACACCTTC.

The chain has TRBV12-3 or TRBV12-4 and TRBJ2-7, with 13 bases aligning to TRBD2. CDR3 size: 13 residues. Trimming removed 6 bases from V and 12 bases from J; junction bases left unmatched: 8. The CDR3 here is CASSLGLAGEWYF. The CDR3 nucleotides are TGTGCCAGCAGCCTTGGACTAGCGGGAGAGTGGTACTTC.

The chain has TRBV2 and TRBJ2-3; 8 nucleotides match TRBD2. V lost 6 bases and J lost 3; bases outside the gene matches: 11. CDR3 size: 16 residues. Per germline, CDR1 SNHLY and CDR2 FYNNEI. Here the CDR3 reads CASRQTAGTRTDTQYF. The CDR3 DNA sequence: TGTGCCAGCAGACAAACTGCCGGGACTAGAACAGATACGCAGTATTTT. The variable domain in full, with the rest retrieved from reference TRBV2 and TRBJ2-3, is EPEVTQTPSHQVTQMGQEVILRCVPISNHLYFYWYRQILGQKVEFLVSFYNNEISEKSEIFDDQFSVERPDGSNFTLKIRSTKLEDSAMYFCASRQTAGTRTDTQYFGPGTRLTVL.

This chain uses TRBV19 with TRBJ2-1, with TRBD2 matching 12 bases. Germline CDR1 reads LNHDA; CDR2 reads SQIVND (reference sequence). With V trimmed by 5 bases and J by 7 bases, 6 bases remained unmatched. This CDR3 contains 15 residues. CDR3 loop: CASSATSGGGNEQFF. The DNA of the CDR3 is TGTGCCAGTAGTGCGACTAGCGGGGGAGGAAATGAGCAGTTCTTC.

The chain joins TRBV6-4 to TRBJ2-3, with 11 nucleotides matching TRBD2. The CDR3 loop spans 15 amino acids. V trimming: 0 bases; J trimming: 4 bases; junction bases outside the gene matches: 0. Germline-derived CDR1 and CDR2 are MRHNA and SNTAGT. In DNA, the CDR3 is TGTGCCAGCAGTGACTCACTAGCGGGAGCAGATACGCAGTATTTT. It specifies CASSDSLAGADTQYF.

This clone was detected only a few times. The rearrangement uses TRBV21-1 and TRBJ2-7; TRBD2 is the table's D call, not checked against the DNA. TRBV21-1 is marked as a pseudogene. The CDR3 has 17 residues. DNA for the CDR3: TGTGCCAGCAGCAAAGCTCCTCTACTAGCGGGAGTTGTAGAGCAGTACTTC. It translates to CASSKAPLLAGVVEQYF.

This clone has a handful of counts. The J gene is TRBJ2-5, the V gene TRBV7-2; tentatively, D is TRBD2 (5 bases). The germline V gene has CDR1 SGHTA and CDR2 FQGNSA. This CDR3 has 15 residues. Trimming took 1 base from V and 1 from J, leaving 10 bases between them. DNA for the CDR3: TGTGCCAGCAGCTTAGGAGGGATCACCCAAGAGACCCAGTACTTC. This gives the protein CASSLGGITQETQYF.

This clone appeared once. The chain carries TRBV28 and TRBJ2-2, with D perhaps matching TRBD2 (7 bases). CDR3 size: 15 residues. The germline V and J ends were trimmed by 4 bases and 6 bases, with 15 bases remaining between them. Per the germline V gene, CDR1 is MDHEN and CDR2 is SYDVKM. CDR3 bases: TGTGCCAGCAGTTCGGGGGGCAGGAGGGCCGGGGAGCTGTTTTTT. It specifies CASSSGGRRAGELFF.

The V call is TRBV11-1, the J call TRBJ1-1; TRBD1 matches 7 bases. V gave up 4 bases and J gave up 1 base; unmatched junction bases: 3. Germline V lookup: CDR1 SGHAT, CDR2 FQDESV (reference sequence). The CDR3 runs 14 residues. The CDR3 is CASSWGQKNTEAFF. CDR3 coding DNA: TGTGCCAGCAGCTGGGGACAGAAGAACACTGAAGCTTTCTTT.

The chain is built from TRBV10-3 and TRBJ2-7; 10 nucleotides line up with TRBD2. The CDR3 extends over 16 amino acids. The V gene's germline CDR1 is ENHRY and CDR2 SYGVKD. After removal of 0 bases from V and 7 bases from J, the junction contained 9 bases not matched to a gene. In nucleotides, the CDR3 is TGTGCCATCAGTGAGTCGATAAGCGGGAGGGCGAAGGAGCAGTACTTC. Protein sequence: CAISESISGRAKEQYF.

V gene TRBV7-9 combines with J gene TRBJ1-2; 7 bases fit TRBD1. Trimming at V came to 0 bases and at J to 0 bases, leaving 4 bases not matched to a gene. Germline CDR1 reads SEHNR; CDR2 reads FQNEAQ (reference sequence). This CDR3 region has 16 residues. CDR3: CASSLAGTGANYGYTF. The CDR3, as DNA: TGTGCCAGCAGCTTAGCGGGAACAGGGGCTAACTATGGCTACACCTTC.

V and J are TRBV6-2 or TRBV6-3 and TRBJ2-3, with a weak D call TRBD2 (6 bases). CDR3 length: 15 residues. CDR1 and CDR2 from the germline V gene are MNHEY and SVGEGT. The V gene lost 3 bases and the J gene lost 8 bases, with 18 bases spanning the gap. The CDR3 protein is CASSYPPARDGTQYF. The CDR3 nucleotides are TGTGCCAGCAGTTATCCCCCTGCGCGGGATGGTACGCAGTATTTT.

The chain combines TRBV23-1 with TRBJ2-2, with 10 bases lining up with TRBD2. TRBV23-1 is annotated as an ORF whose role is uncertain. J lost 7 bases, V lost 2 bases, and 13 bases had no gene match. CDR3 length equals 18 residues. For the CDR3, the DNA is TGCGCCAGCAGTCAACCTAGCGGGAGTTTGTATATGTTCGGGGAGCTGTTTTTT. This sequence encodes CASSQPSGSLYMFGELFF.

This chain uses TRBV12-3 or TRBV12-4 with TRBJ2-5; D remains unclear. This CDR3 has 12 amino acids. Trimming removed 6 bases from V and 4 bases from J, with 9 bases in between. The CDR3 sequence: CASSPTIETQYF. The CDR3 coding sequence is TGTGCCAGCAGCCCAACGATAGAGACCCAGTACTTC.

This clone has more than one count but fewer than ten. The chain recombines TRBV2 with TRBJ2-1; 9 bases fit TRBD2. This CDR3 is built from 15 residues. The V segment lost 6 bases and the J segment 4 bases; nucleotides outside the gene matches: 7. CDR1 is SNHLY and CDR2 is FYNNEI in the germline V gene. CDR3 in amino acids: CASSPGLAIYNEQFF. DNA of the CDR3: TGTGCCAGCAGCCCGGGACTAGCTATATACAATGAGCAGTTCTTC.

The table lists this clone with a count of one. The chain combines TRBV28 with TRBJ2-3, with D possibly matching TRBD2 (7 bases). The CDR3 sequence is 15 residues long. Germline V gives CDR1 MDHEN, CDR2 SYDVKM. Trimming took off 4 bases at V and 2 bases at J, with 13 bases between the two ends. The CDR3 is CASSYRGGFTDTQYF. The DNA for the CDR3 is TGTGCCAGCAGTTATAGGGGGGGCTTCACAGATACGCAGTATTTT.

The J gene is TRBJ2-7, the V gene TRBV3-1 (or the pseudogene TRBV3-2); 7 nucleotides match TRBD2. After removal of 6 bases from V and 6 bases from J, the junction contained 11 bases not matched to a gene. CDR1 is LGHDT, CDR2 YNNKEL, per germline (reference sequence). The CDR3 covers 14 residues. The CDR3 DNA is TGTGCCAGCAGGCCTGGAGGGAGGGTGGGCGAGCAGTACTTC. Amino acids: CASRPGGRVGEQYF.

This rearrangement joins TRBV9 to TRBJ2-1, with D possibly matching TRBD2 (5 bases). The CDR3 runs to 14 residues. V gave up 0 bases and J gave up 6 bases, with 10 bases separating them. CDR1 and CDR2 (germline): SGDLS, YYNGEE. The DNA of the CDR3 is TGTGCCAGCAGCGTAGGGCTAGCATCCAATGAGCAGTTCTTC. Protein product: CASSVGLASNEQFF.

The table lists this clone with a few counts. CDR3 protein: CASSLEGQGGLQSDSYEQYF. Written as DNA, the CDR3 is TGTGCCAGCAGTTTAGAGGGGCAGGGTGGCCTCCAATCTGACTCCTACGAGCAGTACTTC. The chain recombines TRBV27 with TRBJ2-7; D might be TRBD1 or TRBD2, each matching 5 bases. Germline V CDR1 and CDR2: MNHEY, SMNVEV (reference sequence). The CDR3 loop spans 20 amino acids. V was shortened by 2 bases and J by 0 bases, with 26 bases between the two germline ends.

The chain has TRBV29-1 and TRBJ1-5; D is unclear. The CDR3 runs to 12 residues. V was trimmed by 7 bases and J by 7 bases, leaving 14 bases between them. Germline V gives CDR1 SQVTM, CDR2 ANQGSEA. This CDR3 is CSALIVGQPQHF. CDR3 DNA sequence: TGCAGCGCCCTAATTGTCGGCCAGCCCCAGCATTTT.

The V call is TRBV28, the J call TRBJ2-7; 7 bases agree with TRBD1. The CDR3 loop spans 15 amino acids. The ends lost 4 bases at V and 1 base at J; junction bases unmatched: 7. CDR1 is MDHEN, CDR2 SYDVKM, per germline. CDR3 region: CASSYTGVSSYEQYF. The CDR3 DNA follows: TGTGCCAGCAGTTACACAGGGGTCTCTTCCTACGAGCAGTACTTC.

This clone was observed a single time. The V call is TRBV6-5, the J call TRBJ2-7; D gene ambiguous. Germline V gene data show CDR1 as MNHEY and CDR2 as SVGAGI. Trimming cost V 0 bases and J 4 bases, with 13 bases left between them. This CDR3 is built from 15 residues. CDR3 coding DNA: TGTGCCAGCAGTTACTCGGGCGGTACCGTGTACGAGCAGTACTTC. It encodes CASSYSGGTVYEQYF.

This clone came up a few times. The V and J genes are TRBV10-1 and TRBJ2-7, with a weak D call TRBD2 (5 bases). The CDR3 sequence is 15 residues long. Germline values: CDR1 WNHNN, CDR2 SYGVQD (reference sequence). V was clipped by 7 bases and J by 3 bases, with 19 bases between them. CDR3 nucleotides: TGCGCCAGCACTCGGAGGACGGATTCCTTCTACGAGCAGTACTTC. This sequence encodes CASTRRTDSFYEQYF.